A single sample gave rise to the 26 T cell receptor beta chains below, sequenced in a study of CXCR3-negative and CXCR3-positive naive CD8 T cells. Overall study findings and caveats: CXCR3-negative naive cells had less hydrophobic TRB CDR3s than did CXCR3-positive naive cells.

Which antigens these TCRs recognize remains unknown. TRB cDNA was prepared as libraries by UMI-labeled 5' RACE. Using the 5' RACE reads, TCRdb records one entry per CDR3 protein without DNA. The sample holds roughly 8,100 distinct CDR3 sequences. Sequenced sample: naive CXCR3+ CD8+ T cells from blood. The subset was: CD45RO-CCR7+CD27+CD95- naive CD8+ T cells expressing CXCR3 (TNR3+). These TCRs come from a human donor in good health. Some clones in this sample may be carry-over from other donors' samples.

This sequence joins TRBV7-7 and TRBJ2-1; the D call from TCRdb, TRBD2, cannot be confirmed without DNA. The germline V gene encodes CDR1 SSHAT and CDR2 FNYEAQ (reference sequence). The CDR3 has 17 amino acids. The CDR3 here is CASSSNPGTSGYNEQFF.

The V gene is TRBV29-1, the J gene TRBJ2-7; TCRdb gives TRBD1 as the D gene, but with no DNA this cannot be confirmed. The CDR3 has 13 amino acids. Germline CDR1 SQVTM, CDR2 ANQGSEA. CDR3 in amino acids: CSIDTGRGYEQYF.

Its frequency marks this clonotype as medium-sized (0.01 to 0.1%). The chain is built from TRBV29-1 and TRBJ2-7. The V gene's germline CDR1 is SQVTM and CDR2 ANQGSEA. The CDR3 extends over 11 amino acids. The CDR3 sequence is CSVEINHEQYF.

V gene TRBV7-9 combines with J gene TRBJ2-5. The length of the CDR3 is 13 residues. CDR1 and CDR2 (germline): SEHNR, FQNEAQ (reference sequence). The CDR3 sequence is CASSLEGEETQYF.

This chain connects TRBV9 to TRBJ2-3; TCRdb picks TRBD2, but there is no DNA to check that call. This CDR3 is 15 amino acids long. Germline values: CDR1 SGDLS, CDR2 YYNGEE. CDR3 region: CASSVAGGPTDTQYF.

Frequency places this clonotype as medium-sized. V is TRBV29-1 and J is TRBJ1-2; as DNA is missing, the TRBD1 call by TCRdb cannot be tested. Germline values: CDR1 SQVTM, CDR2 ANQGSEA. The CDR3 totals 14 residues. The CDR3 here is CSVVPTGLLYGYTF.

This clonotype ranks as medium-sized in terms of frequency. The chain combines TRBV6-6 with TRBJ2-2; TCRdb calls TRBD1, which cannot be checked without DNA. The germline gives CDR1 MNHNY, CDR2 SVGAGI (reference sequence). This CDR3 is built from 14 residues. This chain's CDR3 is CASSYNPWAGELFF.

Measured by frequency, this clonotype is medium-sized. The chain employs TRBV5-1 and TRBJ2-1; TCRdb's D gene call, TRBD2, goes unchecked for lack of DNA. This CDR3 region has 12 residues. CDR1 and CDR2 (germline): SGHRS, YFSETQ. CDR3: CASSLEGNEQFF. The full variable domain, its missing parts supplied by reference TRBV5-1 and TRBJ2-1, is KAGVTQTPRYLIKTRGQQVTLSCSPISGHRSVSWYQQTPGQGLQFLFEYFSETQRNKGNFPGRFSGRQFSNSRSEMNVSTLELGDSALYLCASSLEGNEQFFGPGTRLTVL.

By frequency, this clonotype is medium-sized. CDR3 sequence reads: CSVVPRGRNEQYF. V and J are TRBV29-1 and TRBJ2-7; TCRdb proposes TRBD1, but this gene call is untestable without DNA. The CDR3 length is 13 residues. Per germline, CDR1 SQVTM and CDR2 ANQGSEA.

The V gene is TRBV2, the J gene TRBJ2-7; the TRBD1 assignment by TCRdb is unverifiable without DNA. The CDR3 is made up of 14 amino acids. Germline assignment: CDR1 SNHLY and CDR2 FYNNEI. CDR3 protein: CAKLVDSRGGEQYF.

By frequency, this clonotype registers medium-sized (0.01 to 0.1%). The CDR3 loop is CASSLVGNQETQYF. V is TRBV7-9 and J is TRBJ2-5. The CDR3 consists of 14 residues. The germline V gene encodes CDR1 SEHNR and CDR2 FQNEAQ (reference sequence).

The chain couples TRBV29-1 to TRBJ2-3; TCRdb names TRBD1, which stays unverified in the absence of DNA. Germline CDR1 reads SQVTM; CDR2 reads ANQGSEA. The CDR3 spans 16 residues. CDR3 amino acids: CSVEGWRTGSTDTQYF.

This sequence joins TRBV27 and TRBJ1-2; checking the TCRdb D call of TRBD1 is not possible without DNA. CDR1 and CDR2 (germline): MNHEY, SMNVEV (reference sequence). This CDR3 has 12 amino acids. This chain's CDR3 is CASGATGHGYTF.

The chain is built from TRBV20-1 and TRBJ2-4; there is no DNA to check the TCRdb D call of TRBD2. The CDR3 extends over 16 amino acids. The germline V gene encodes CDR1 DFQATT and CDR2 SNEGSKA (reference sequence). CDR3 residues: CSASSGRDLAKNIQYF.

This sequence joins TRBV4-1 and TRBJ1-1. CDR1 is MGHRA and CDR2 is YSYEKL in the germline V gene. The CDR3 contains 13 residues. This chain's CDR3 is CASSHRSLVEAFF.

Frequency places this clonotype as medium-sized. V gene TRBV12-3 or TRBV12-4 combines with J gene TRBJ2-5; the D call from TCRdb, TRBD1, cannot be confirmed without DNA. This CDR3 comprises 14 residues. The CDR3 reads CASSLYRGLETQYF.

The chain couples TRBV7-2 to TRBJ2-6; lacking DNA, the TRBD1 call made by TCRdb goes unchecked. The V gene's germline CDR1 is SGHTA and CDR2 FQGNSA. The CDR3 consists of 15 residues. This CDR3 is CASSLTGAGANVLTF.

This clonotype counts as medium-sized (0.01 to 0.1%) by frequency. The chain has TRBV5-4 and TRBJ2-1; TCRdb picks TRBD1, but there is no DNA to check that call. This CDR3 contains 15 residues. Per the germline V gene, CDR1 is SGHNT and CDR2 is YYREEE (reference sequence). CDR3 region: CASSSDGGDYNEQFF.

This clonotype ranks as medium-sized in terms of frequency. The V gene is TRBV23-1, the J gene TRBJ2-1; there is no DNA to check the TCRdb D call of TRBD1. TRBV23-1 is annotated as an ORF whose role is uncertain. The CDR3 is made up of 15 amino acids. Here the CDR3 reads CASSRWTAVFNEQFF.

J is TRBJ2-1 and V is TRBV4-1; TCRdb picks TRBD2, but there is no DNA to check that call. This CDR3 has 14 amino acids. Germline V lookup: CDR1 MGHRA, CDR2 YSYEKL. CDR3 sequence: CASSQEGPQYEQFF.

The chain carries TRBV11-2 and TRBJ2-6; TCRdb gives TRBD1 as the D gene, but with no DNA this cannot be confirmed. CDR3 length equals 20 residues. Germline V gene sequence: CDR1 SGHAT, CDR2 FQNNGV. This CDR3 is CASSFTSGGGISSGANVLTF.

This clonotype counts as medium-sized by frequency. The V gene is TRBV12-3 or TRBV12-4, the J gene TRBJ2-7; TCRdb reports TRBD1, a call that lacks DNA to check it against. This CDR3 has 15 residues. CDR3 loop: CASSNHPTGAYEQYF.

The V and J genes are TRBV7-3 and TRBJ2-1; the D call from TCRdb, TRBD1, cannot be confirmed without DNA. This CDR3 has 16 amino acids. Germline loops: CDR1 SGHTA, CDR2 FQGTGA. The chain's CDR3 is CASSLVPGESYNEQFF.

This clonotype counts as medium-sized by frequency. The chain couples TRBV19 to TRBJ2-7; TCRdb's assignment of TRBD1 cannot be checked, as there is no DNA. Germline CDR1 reads LNHDA; CDR2 reads SQIVND (reference sequence). The CDR3 runs 14 residues. This chain's CDR3 is CASSSGRGSYEQYF.

This clonotype is deemed medium-sized by its frequency. V usage is TRBV15 and J usage is TRBJ1-1. This CDR3 is built from 12 residues. CDR1 is LNHNV, CDR2 YYDKDF, per germline (reference sequence). The CDR3 here is CATSSPNTEAFF.

Judged by frequency, this clonotype is medium-sized. This chain connects TRBV3-1 to TRBJ2-3; TCRdb's D gene call, TRBD1, goes unchecked for lack of DNA. CDR3 length: 16 residues. Germline CDR1 and CDR2: LGHDT and YNNKEL (reference sequence). CDR3 sequence reads: CASSQDFAGGPHTQYF.